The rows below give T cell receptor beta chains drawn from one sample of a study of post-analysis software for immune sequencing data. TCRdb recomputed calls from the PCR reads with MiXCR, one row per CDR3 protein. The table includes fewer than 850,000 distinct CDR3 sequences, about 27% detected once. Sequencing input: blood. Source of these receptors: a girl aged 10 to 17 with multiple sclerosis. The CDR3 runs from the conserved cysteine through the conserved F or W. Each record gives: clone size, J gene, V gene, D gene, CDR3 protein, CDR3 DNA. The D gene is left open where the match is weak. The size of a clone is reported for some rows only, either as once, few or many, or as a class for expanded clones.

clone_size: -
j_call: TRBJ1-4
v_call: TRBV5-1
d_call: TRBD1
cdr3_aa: CASSTTGIGANEKRFF
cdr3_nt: TGCGCCAGCAGCACGACAGGGATTGGGGCTAATGAAAAACGGTTTTTT

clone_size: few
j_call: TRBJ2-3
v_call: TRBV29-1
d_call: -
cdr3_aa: CSVPPQTEQFNTQYF
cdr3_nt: TGCAGCGTCCCACCCCAGACAGAACAGTTCAATACGCAGTATTTT

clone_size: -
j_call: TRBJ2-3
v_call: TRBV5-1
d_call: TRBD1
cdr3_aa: CASSFLGQGPDTQYF
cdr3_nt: TGCGCCAGCAGCTTCTTGGGACAGGGGCCAGATACGCAGTATTTT

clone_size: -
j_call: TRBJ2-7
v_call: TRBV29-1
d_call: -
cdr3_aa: CSVGTKYEQYF
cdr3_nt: TGCAGCGTTGGGACTAAGTACGAGCAGTACTTC

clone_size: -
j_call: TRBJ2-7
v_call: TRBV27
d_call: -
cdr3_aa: CASGFPGRHSYEQYF
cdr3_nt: TGTGCCAGCGGCTTCCCGGGACGTCATTCCTACGAGCAGTACTTC

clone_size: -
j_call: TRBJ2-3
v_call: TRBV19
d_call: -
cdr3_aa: CASSIVGDTQYF
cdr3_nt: TGTGCCAGTAGTATTGTGGGGGATACGCAGTATTTT

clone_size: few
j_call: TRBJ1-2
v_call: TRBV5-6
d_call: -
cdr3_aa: CASSAQGIRTGYTF
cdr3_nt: TGTGCCAGCAGCGCTCAGGGGATCCGGACGGGCTACACCTTC

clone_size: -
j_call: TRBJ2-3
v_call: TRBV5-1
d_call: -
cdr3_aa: CASSLEASSDTQYF
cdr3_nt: TGCGCCAGCAGCTTGGAAGCCTCGTCGGATACGCAGTATTTT

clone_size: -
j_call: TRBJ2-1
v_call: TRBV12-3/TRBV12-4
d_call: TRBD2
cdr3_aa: CASSGAGLYNEQFF
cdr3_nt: TGTGCCAGCAGCGGAGCGGGGTTGTACAATGAGCAGTTCTTC

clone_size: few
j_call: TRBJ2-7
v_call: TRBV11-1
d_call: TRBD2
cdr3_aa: CASSLSSGGSYEQYF
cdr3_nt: TGTGCCAGCAGCTTATCTAGCGGGGGGTCCTACGAGCAGTACTTC

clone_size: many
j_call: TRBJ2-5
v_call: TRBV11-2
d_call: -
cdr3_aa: CASSPVPETQYF
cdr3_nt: TGTGCCAGCAGCCCCGTCCCCGAGACCCAGTACTTC

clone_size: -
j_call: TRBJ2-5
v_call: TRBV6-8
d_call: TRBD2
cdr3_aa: CASSYFGTSGDQETQYF
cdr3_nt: TGTGCCAGCAGTTACTTTGGGACTAGCGGGGACCAAGAGACCCAGTACTTC

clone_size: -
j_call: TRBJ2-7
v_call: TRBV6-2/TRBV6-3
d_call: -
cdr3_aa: CASRHNGEQYF
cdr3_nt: TGTGCCAGCAGACATAACGGCGAGCAGTACTTC

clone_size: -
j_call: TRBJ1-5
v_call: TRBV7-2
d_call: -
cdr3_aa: CASSLVARTDSNQPQHF
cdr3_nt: TGTGCCAGCAGCTTAGTGGCCAGGACAGATAGCAATCAGCCCCAGCATTTT

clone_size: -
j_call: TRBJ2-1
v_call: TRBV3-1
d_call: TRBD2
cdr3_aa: CASSPLAGGLFSEQFF
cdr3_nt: TGTGCCAGCAGCCCCCTAGCGGGAGGGCTTTTTAGTGAGCAGTTCTTC

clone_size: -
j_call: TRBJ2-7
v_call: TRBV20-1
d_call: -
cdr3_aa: CSAKTTYEQYF
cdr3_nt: TGCAGTGCTAAGACGACCTACGAGCAGTACTTC

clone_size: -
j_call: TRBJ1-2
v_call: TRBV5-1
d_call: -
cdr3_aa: CASNSGGPLTFNYGYTF
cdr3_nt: TGCGCCAGCAACTCCGGGGGCCCCCTTACATTTAACTATGGCTACACCTTC

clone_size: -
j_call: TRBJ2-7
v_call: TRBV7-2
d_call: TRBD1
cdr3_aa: CASSSAGGSLGHEQYF
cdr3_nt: TGTGCCAGCAGCTCCGCAGGGGGCTCGTTGGGACACGAGCAGTACTTC

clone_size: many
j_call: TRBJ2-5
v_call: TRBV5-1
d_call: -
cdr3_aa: CASSLGGLETQYF
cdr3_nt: TGCGCCAGCAGCTTGGGCGGGTTGGAGACCCAGTACTTC

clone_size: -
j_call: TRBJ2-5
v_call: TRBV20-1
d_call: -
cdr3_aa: CSAGRRDETQYF
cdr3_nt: TGCAGTGCTGGTCGCAGGGACGAGACCCAGTACTTC

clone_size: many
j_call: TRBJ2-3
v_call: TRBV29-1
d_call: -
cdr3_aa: CSVGSKAQYF
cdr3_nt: TGCAGCGTTGGTTCCAAGGCGCAGTATTTT

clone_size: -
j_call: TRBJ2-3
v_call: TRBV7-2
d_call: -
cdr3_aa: CASGTRTDTQYF
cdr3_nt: TGTGCGTCGGGGACCCGCACAGATACGCAGTATTTT

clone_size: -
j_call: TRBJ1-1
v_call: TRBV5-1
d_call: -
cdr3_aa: CASSLQGSGPEAFF
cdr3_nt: TGCGCCAGCAGCTTACAGGGTTCTGGCCCTGAAGCTTTCTTT